Sequencing of this TCR beta chain was carried out in a study of T cell responses to AZD1222 COVID-19 vaccine (dated by TCRdb to the early 2020s). Some background on the complete study: AZD1222 recipients whose second dose came at about 4 weeks and those whose second dose came at about 12 weeks were combined into one group, since spike-specific TCR depth and breadth did not differ between the two schedules. TCR sequencing covered over 230 trial participants: about 210 given two doses of AZD1222 and 26 given two doses of MenACWY control vaccine. Enrollment into the trials was organized by age into subgroups of 18-55, 56-69 and 70-plus years, and those subgroups contained around 150, 28 and 57 TCR-sequenced participants, respectively.

What the work shows at the level of the full study, not this receptor alone: The vaccine-associated CD4 TCRs covered the entire spike protein, and the dominant responses fell in regions 160-218 and 743-854. Conclusions about previously exposed vaccinees are limited, since just 6 or 7 AZD1222 recipients were seropositive for SARS-CoV-2 at baseline. Participants were mostly white British and included more females than males, and it was suggested by the authors that clonal diversity may have been underestimated. Reportedly, close to half of the unique spike-specific TCRs recognized epitopes lying outside the regions that are mutated in the B.1.351 and B.1.1.7 variants. In the small 56-69-year group, the increase in depth fell short of significance, most likely because of low power. Spike-specific TCR breadth and depth rose significantly after two AZD1222 doses compared with day 0 and with MenACWY recipients. Because no day 14 peak-response samples were available, repertoires were characterized only after the peak T cell response.

The sample's time point label, decoded: baseline before first vaccination. Samples from vaccinated people were obtained from the UK trials COV001 and COV002, which included a single-blind randomized controlled phase 2/3 trial of AZD1222 (ChAdOx1 nCoV-19) in healthy adults. For TCRbeta chain sequencing, PBMC samples from trial participants were taken at day 0 and at day 28 after the second dose. As to this clone: It has no known antigen specificity. No base-level quality is on record; no much larger clone is a single base apart.

The junction carries 27 bases between V and J, which are trimmed by 11 bases and 1 base respectively. CDR1 is given as SNHLY and CDR2 as FYNNEI, both from the germline V gene. The cysteine opens and the phenylalanine closes a CDR3 of 18 amino acids. The kept DNA is CDR3 alone, 54 bases in frame from the first base. The CDR3 regions of human TCRbeta chains were subjected to immunosequencing. Concerning the study's data processing: Repertoire TCRs were checked for matches against a reference library of SARS-CoV-2-specific TCRs that had been generated using the MIRA antigen-specificity platform. Breadth was defined as the fraction of unique TCRs that were SARS-CoV-2-associated, and depth was defined as the fraction of total T cells that were SARS-CoV-2-associated. Each spike-specific TCR was assigned to its reactive spike region and to a CD4 or CD8 class using the MIRA data. Log10-transformed breadth and depth values were compared by one-way ANOVA with Sidak's multiple comparisons tests. This immuneACCESS table, as held by TCRdb, lists in-frame sequences with V and J called but not all clones. Of the missing ones, under half trace to an unresolved V gene in checked studies; the others have no known cause. The V and J calls and clone size come from that table; D and trimming were worked out from the DNA. The sample table holds about 110,000 clones, of which 91% were seen once. The top ten clonotypes cover less than 9.5% of the sample.

This clonotype originated in an adult in good health. The sample here was peripheral blood, taken on day 0 of AZD1222 vaccination. The chain is made from TRBV2 and TRBJ1-5, with TRBD1 tentatively as D gene (6 bases match). The CDR3 protein is CASSRDNPSSRSNQPQHF. At the DNA level, the sequence is TGTGCCTCCTCCCGGGACAACCCCTCTAGTAGGAGCAATCAGCCCCAGCATTTT.